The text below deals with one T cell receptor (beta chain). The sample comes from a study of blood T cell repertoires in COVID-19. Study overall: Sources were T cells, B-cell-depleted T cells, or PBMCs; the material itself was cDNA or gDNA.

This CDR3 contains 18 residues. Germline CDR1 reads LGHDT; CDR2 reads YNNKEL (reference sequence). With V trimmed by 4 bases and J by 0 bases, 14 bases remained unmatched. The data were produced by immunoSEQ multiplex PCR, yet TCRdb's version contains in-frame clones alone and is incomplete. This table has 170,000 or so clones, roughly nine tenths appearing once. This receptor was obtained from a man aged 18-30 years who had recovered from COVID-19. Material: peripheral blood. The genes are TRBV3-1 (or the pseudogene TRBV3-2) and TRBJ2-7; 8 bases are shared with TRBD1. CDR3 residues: CASSRYYTAGGSSYEQYF. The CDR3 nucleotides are TGTGCCAGCAGCCGCTACTATACCGCAGGGGGCAGCTCCTACGAGCAGTACTTC.